One and the same sample provided the 31 T cell receptor beta chains below, sequenced in a study of tumor-infiltrating lymphocytes in primary liver carcinoma (dated by TCRdb to about 2017). Total RNA and DNA were co-extracted from roughly 20-30 mg of bulk tissue with the AllPrep DNA/RNA mini kit, without cell sorting. TCRdb shows the sequencer as Illumina HiSeq 2500. A constant-region primer and ProtoScript II reverse transcriptase were used to reverse-transcribe TCRbeta-specific cDNA from approximately 450 ng total RNA. Three nested multiplex PCR rounds, following a slightly modified ARM-PCR procedure, were used to build the TCRbeta libraries. The first two PCR rounds used multiplex TRBV1-TRBV30 forward primers with a Cbeta reverse primer, each for about 10 cycles. TCRdb ran its own pipeline on the public reads, namely fastp trimming at Q25 and MiXCR clone calling, and kept in-frame beta chains. Records with the same CDR3 protein are collapsed into one entry carrying the most frequent genes and DNA. The sample has 35,000 to 45,000 distinct CDR3 sequences on record, roughly 80% of them singletons. The ten largest clones represent around two fifths of the sample.

Sequences were obtained from tumor-adjacent normal liver tissue. Receptor source: a woman in her twenties or thirties with primary liver carcinoma and hepatitis B virus infection.

Turning to this clonotype: One end of the junction fails to match germline, which may point to a read error. The chain carries TRBV4-2 and TRBJ2-1, with no clear D. Looked up from germline, CDR1 is LGHNA and CDR2 is YNFKEQ. The CDR3 has 14 amino acids. Here the CDR3 DNA reads TGTGTCAGCAGCCAAGAGCAGATCTACAATGAGCAGTTCTTC. It encodes CVSSQEQIYNEQFF.

This clonotype was observed a single time. The junction departs from germline at one end; a sequencing error may be responsible. V is TRBV4-3 and J is TRBJ1-2, with D unresolved. CDR1 is LGHNA, CDR2 YSLEER, per germline. CDR3 length: 14 residues. CDR3 in DNA: TGCGCCGGCAGCGCTGAGTTGGATATCTATGGTTACACCTTC. Residues: CAGSAELDIYGYTF.

This clonotype occurred a few times. The rearrangement links TRBV11-2 to TRBJ1-1, with 8 bases identical to TRBD1. J lost 13 bases, V lost 6 bases, and 7 bases had no gene match. The CDR3 loop spans 11 amino acids. Germline CDR1 reads SGHAT; CDR2 reads FQNNGV. The CDR3: CASSPGTGDFF. The CDR3 nucleotides are TGTGCCAGCAGTCCCGGGACAGGAGATTTCTTT.

This clonotype showed up just a few times. This rearrangement joins TRBV18 to TRBJ2-7, with D hard to call. The CDR3 has 12 amino acids. Germline-derived CDR1 and CDR2 are KGHSH and LQKENI. Trimming took off 6 bases at V and 4 bases at J, with 10 bases between the two ends. The CDR3: CASSHGPYEQYF. CDR3 DNA sequence: TGTGCCAGCTCCCACGGGCCATACGAGCAGTACTTC.

As concerns this clonotype: Given the absence of the conserved phenylalanine or tryptophan at the CDR3 end, a read error is likely. V and J are TRBV12-3 or TRBV12-4 and TRBJ2-2, with D possibly being TRBD2 (5 bases). V was trimmed by 6 bases and J by 4 bases, leaving 15 bases between them. The length of the CDR3 is 15 residues. The CDR3 bases are TGTGCCAGCAGCCTTGGAGGACGTGTCACCGGGGAGCTGTTTATT. Translating it yields CASSLGGRVTGELFI.

On this clonotype itself: A junction end diverges from the germline sequence, so it may reflect a read error. This chain connects TRBV4-1 to TRBJ1-1; 7 bases are a match to TRBD1. The length of the CDR3 is 17 residues. The V gene's germline CDR1 is MGHRA and CDR2 YSYEKL. As DNA, the CDR3 is TGCACCAGCAGCCGATACTTAACAGGGGCCTTGCACACTGAAGCTTTCTTT. Amino acids: CTSSRYLTGALHTEAFF.

This clonotype was seen at least ten times. The chain employs TRBV7-8 and TRBJ2-1, with TRBD1 matching over 10 bases. The germline V gene has CDR1 SGHVS and CDR2 FQNEAQ. The CDR3 sequence is 16 residues long. V trimming: 5 bases; J trimming: 4 bases; junction bases outside the gene matches: 8. In nucleotides, the CDR3 is TGTGCCAGCAGCCCCTTCGGGACAGGGGTTTACAATGAGCAGTTCTTC. Amino acid sequence: CASSPFGTGVYNEQFF.

Notes on this clonotype: One end of the junction is discordant with germline, which a read error may explain. This rearrangement joins TRBV7-4 to TRBJ2-7; tentative D call: TRBD2 (6 bases). This CDR3 region has 15 residues. CDR1 is SGHVT and CDR2 is SQSDAQ in the germline V gene. The CDR3 protein is CAGRRDSSPIHEQYF. The CDR3 region has the DNA TGTGCCGGCAGACGGGACTCTAGTCCCATTCATGAGCAGTACTTC. Combining the CDR3 with reference TRBV7-4 and TRBJ2-7 gives the whole variable domain GAGVSQSPRYKVAKRGRDVALRCDSISGHVTLYWYRQTLGQGSEVLTYSQSDAQRDKSGRPSGRFSAERPERSVSTLKIQRTEQGDSAVYLCAGRRDSSPIHEQYFGPGTRLTVT.

Notes on this clonotype: Possible read error: a much larger clone is one base away. This rearrangement joins TRBV6-4 to TRBJ2-2; D perhaps matches TRBD2 (5 bases). Germline CDR1 is MRHNA and CDR2 is SNTAGT. This CDR3 is 12 amino acids long. CDR3 region: CASSEHTGELSF. The CDR3, as DNA: TGTGCCAGCAGTGAACACACCGGGGAGCTGTCTTTT.

This clonotype came up once. One end of the junction is discordant with germline, which a read error may explain. J is TRBJ2-7 and V is TRBV12-3 or TRBV12-4; D is perhaps TRBD1 or TRBD2 (6 bases each). This CDR3 has 14 residues. CDR3 residues: CASSLGGALYKQYF. The CDR3 coding sequence is TGTGCCAGCAGTTTAGGGGGGGCTCTCTACAAGCAGTACTTC.

Note on this clonotype: The junction departs from germline at one end; a sequencing error may be responsible. V usage is TRBV4-1 and J usage is TRBJ2-7; D is perhaps TRBD2 (7 bases). This CDR3 contains 17 residues. Germline CDR1 reads MGHRA; CDR2 reads YSYEKL. CDR3 sequence reads: CASSQVPGGGVPYEQYF. The CDR3 nucleotides are TGCGCCAGCAGCCAAGTTCCTGGAGGGGGGGTGCCCTACGAACAGTACTTC.

Turning to this clonotype: This sequence may be a read error, since a much larger clone differs from it by one base. The CDR3 DNA is TGTGCCAGCCTTCAGGGGATTGAAGCTTTCTTT. Translated, it gives CASLQGIEAFF. The chain joins TRBV19 to TRBJ1-1; maybe TRBD1 (6 bases). Deletions cut 9 bases from V and 7 bases from J, with 12 bases between. This CDR3 is built from 11 residues. The V gene's germline CDR1 is LNHDA and CDR2 SQIVND (reference sequence).

Notes on this clonotype: Because it lacks the conserved phenylalanine or tryptophan at the end, this CDR3 is likely a read error. The V gene is TRBV7-8, the J gene TRBJ2-3; D unresolved. Germline CDR1 SGHVS, CDR2 FQNEAQ. The CDR3 is 15 residues long. Trimming cost V 5 bases and J 3 bases, with 15 bases left between them. The DNA of the CDR3 is TGTGCCAGCAGCCCCCCCCGTGGGGAAACAGATACGCAGTATCTT. Its protein is CASSPPRGETDTQYL.

A remark on this clonotype: Here the CDR3 omits its conserved ending phenylalanine or tryptophan, so a read error is the likely source. The chain employs TRBV12-3 or TRBV12-4 and TRBJ2-1; D possibly uses TRBD1 or TRBD2 (6 bases each). The germline V and J ends were trimmed by 10 bases and 10 bases, with 20 bases remaining between them. There are 13 residues in the CDR3. CDR3 loop: CATTGTPWGEQFC. As DNA, the CDR3 is TGTGCCACTACAGGGACTCCGTGGGGAGAGCAGTTCTGC.

With regard to this clonotype: No conserved phenylalanine or tryptophan ends this CDR3, so it is likely a read error. The V call is TRBV6-2 or TRBV6-3, the J call TRBJ2-1; D is undetermined. This CDR3 has 12 residues. The V gene's germline CDR1 is MNHEY and CDR2 SVGEGT. The CDR3 is CASSWVANEQFL. For the CDR3, the DNA is TGCGCCAGCAGCTGGGTTGCCAATGAGCAGTTCCTC.

About this clonotype: At one end, the junction sequence differs from germline, possibly due to a read error. The chain combines TRBV11-2 with TRBJ2-1, with 9 positions matching TRBD2. The CDR3 loop spans 15 amino acids. The germline gives CDR1 SGHAT, CDR2 FQNNGV. CDR3 loop: CASSLYGGRADEQFF. The CDR3 DNA follows: TGTGCCAGCAGCTTGTATGGCGGGAGGGCTGATGAGCAGTTCTTT.

This clonotype was observed many times. As DNA, the CDR3 is TGTGCCAGCAGTTATTGGGACAGGGCGAACACCGGGGAGCTGTTTTTT. Protein: CASSYWDRANTGELFF. The gene calls are TRBV6-2 or TRBV6-3 and TRBJ2-2; 9 bases agree with TRBD1. The CDR3 spans 16 residues. Trimming removed 3 bases from V and 0 bases from J; junction bases left unmatched: 2. The germline V gene has CDR1 MNHEY and CDR2 SVGEGT.

In regard to this clonotype: A read error may be the cause here, since a much bigger clone is one base away. The genes are TRBV28 and TRBJ2-1; 10 nucleotides line up with TRBD2. The germline V gene has CDR1 MDHEN and CDR2 SYDVKM. The CDR3 covers 15 residues. CDR3 loop: CASSSPGLATNGQFF. Here the CDR3 DNA reads TGTGCCAGCAGCTCGCCGGGACTAGCGACCAATGGGCAGTTCTTC. Looking up the rest from reference TRBV28 and TRBJ2-1 gives the full variable domain: DVKVTQSSRYLVKRTGEKVFLECVQDMDHENMFWYRQDPGLGLRLIYFSYDVKMKEKGDIPEGYSVSREKKERFSLILESASTNQTSMYLCASSSPGLATNGQFFGPGTRLTVL.

The V and J genes are TRBV6-2 or TRBV6-3 and TRBJ2-2; D assignment may be TRBD1 or TRBD2 (5 bases each). Deletions cut 2 bases from V and 4 bases from J, with 17 bases between. Germline CDR1 and CDR2: MNHEY and SVGEGT. This CDR3 spans 17 amino acids. CDR3 DNA: TGTGCCAGCAGTTACCCCACCAGGGAGAGAGGCACCGGGGAGCTGTTTTTT. It encodes CASSYPTRERGTGELFF.

Notes on this clonotype: The junction and the germline gene differ at one end; a read error may be behind it. The chain carries TRBV6-1 and TRBJ1-6; D uncertain. The CDR3 is 14 residues long. CDR1 and CDR2 (germline): MNHNS, SASEGT. The DNA for the CDR3 is TGTGCCATCAATTCCGGGAAGGAGAATTCACGCCTCCACTTT. This translates into CAINSGKENSRLHF.

The genes are TRBV11-2 and TRBJ2-7; the match to TRBD2 covers 9 bases. The CDR3 runs to 14 residues. CDR1 is SGHAT and CDR2 is FQNNGV in the germline V gene. With V trimmed by 8 bases and J by 6 bases, 11 bases remained unmatched. CDR3 region: CASGPASGNSEQYF. DNA for the CDR3: TGTGCCAGCGGCCCGGCTAGCGGGAATAGCGAGCAGTACTTC. Supplemented by reference TRBV11-2 and TRBJ2-7, the full variable domain reads EAGVAQSPRYKIIEKRQSVAFWCNPISGHATLYWYQQILGQGPKLLIQFQNNGVVDDSQLPKDRFSAERLKGVDSTLKIQPAKLEDSAVYLCASGPASGNSEQYFGPGTRLTVT.

The chain carries TRBV7-2 and TRBJ2-7, with 9 bases aligning to TRBD2. CDR3 length: 15 amino acids. With 2 bases clipped from V and 2 bases from J, the junction kept 4 bases outside the gene matches. CDR1 is SGHTA, CDR2 FQGNSA, per germline. Here the CDR3 reads CASSLSSGTTYEQYF. For the CDR3, the DNA is TGTGCCAGCAGCTTATCTAGCGGGACCACCTACGAGCAGTACTTC.

With respect to this clonotype: Because it lacks the conserved phenylalanine or tryptophan at the end, this CDR3 is likely a read error. It is unclear where the CDR3 begins or ends on the DNA, so no DNA is shown, and the CDR3 is as TCRdb lists it. The genes are TRBV4-1 and TRBJ1-2; TRBD1 is taken as the D call from the table, unchecked against the DNA. 18 amino acids form the CDR3, both terminal residues included. Germline CDR1 MGHRA, CDR2 YSYEKL. CDR3 region: CACSQVHVSPGQTIGLLQ.

This sequence joins TRBV13 and TRBJ2-7, with a tentative D call TRBD1 (5 bases). The germline CDR1 and CDR2 sequences are PRHDT and FYEKMQ (reference sequence). This CDR3 has 12 residues. Trimming cost V 5 bases and J 7 bases, with 12 bases left between them. The CDR3 protein is CASSPGIGEQYF. The DNA for the CDR3 is TGTGCCAGCAGCCCAGGGATTGGGGAGCAGTACTTC.

By share, this clonotype counts as large. The V call is TRBV11-3, the J call TRBJ1-1; 8 bases are shared with TRBD1. The junction had 15 bases not matched to a gene; V was cut back by 11 bases and J by 4 bases. The CDR3 length is 15 residues. Germline V CDR1 and CDR2: SGHNT, YENEEA. The DNA of the CDR3 is TGTGCCTCCGGTCAGGGGGCGCCAATCTCCACTGAAGCTTTCTTT. Protein product: CASGQGAPISTEAFF.

This chain connects TRBV6-1 to TRBJ2-2; D is possibly TRBD1 (6 bases). This CDR3 has 14 residues. Trimming removed 8 bases from V and 9 bases from J, with 19 bases in between. Per germline, CDR1 MNHNS and CDR2 SASEGT. The CDR3 DNA reads TGTGCCAGCGTTTCGACAGGTTTTGTAAGGGAGCTGTTTTTT. This gives the protein CASVSTGFVRELFF.

On this clonotype: Without the conserved terminal phenylalanine or tryptophan, this CDR3 likely stems from a read error. The rearrangement links TRBV29-1 to TRBJ2-5; 8 bases map to TRBD1. Germline loops: CDR1 SQVTM, CDR2 ANQGSEA. V shed 7 bases and J 11 bases; nucleotides not matched to a gene: 24. The CDR3 runs to 16 residues. CDR3 sequence (DNA): TGCAGCGCGACAGGGGAGATGGGTTCTGCGGTGGTGACTCAGTACCTC. This gives the protein CSATGEMGSAVVTQYL.

Note on this clonotype: This CDR3 is missing its conserved last phenylalanine or tryptophan, likely due to a read error. The chain links TRBV7-9 to TRBJ2-3; weak D call: TRBD2 (6 bases). This CDR3 is built from 15 residues. The germline gives CDR1 SEHNR, CDR2 FQNEAQ (reference sequence). The CDR3 DNA sequence: TGTGCCAGTAGCTCTGGCCGGGACTCCACAGATACGCAGTATATT. As protein: CASSSGRDSTDTQYI.

This clonotype was seen only once. The genes are TRBV29-1 and TRBJ2-2; 15 bases line up with TRBD2. V lost 4 bases, J lost 10 bases, and 13 bases stayed unmatched. Germline CDR1 is SQVTM and CDR2 is ANQGSEA. The CDR3 has 17 amino acids. As DNA, the CDR3 is TGCAGCGTTGCGGGGACTAGCGGGAGGCCGAACACCAAGGAGCTGTTTTTT. It translates to CSVAGTSGRPNTKELFF.

This sequence joins TRBV4-1 and TRBJ2-4; tentative D call: TRBD1 (6 bases). Looked up from germline, CDR1 is MGHRA and CDR2 is YSYEKL. Deletions cut 7 bases from V and 15 bases from J, with 31 bases between. The CDR3 is 16 residues long. The CDR3 spells CASNPETNRDTSKWYF. The DNA for the CDR3 is TGCGCCAGCAACCCAGAGACGAATCGGGACACGAGCAAGTGGTACTTC.

This clonotype was counted a single time. One junction end disagrees with the germline gene, perhaps due to a read error. In nucleotides, the CDR3 is TGTGCCGGCAGTTTGGGCAGAGATACGCAGTATTTT. This codes for CAGSLGRDTQYF. V is TRBV5-5 and J is TRBJ2-3; D uncertain. The CDR3 is 12 residues long. Germline lookup yields CDR1 SGHKS and CDR2 YYEKEE (reference sequence).